This TCR beta chain stems from a study of regulatory T cells in long-lasting Graves disease. As for time point: persistent/refractory GD, antithyroid drugs over 5 years with positive TRAb. The TCR library was prepared using RNA isolated from PBMCs. This clonotype was observed many times. The antigen is undetermined. Sequencing libraries for TCR beta were prepared with iRepertoire HTBI primers and Arm-PCR of CDR3 regions. TCRdb itself ran the multiplex PCR reads through MiXCR, one entry per CDR3 protein. The sample carries over 250,000 distinct CDR3 sequences, 20% to 25% recorded once. Overall study results and limits: TCR diversity was lower in persistent Graves' patients (versus newly diagnosed ones).

The sample was peripheral blood mononuclear cells (PBMCs), taken when the disease was refractory, from a patient treated with antithyroid drugs. The sequence was collected from a female donor with Graves disease.

CDR3 sequence reads: CASSRQALNTGELFF. As DNA, the CDR3 is TGTGCCAGTAGTAGACAGGCCTTAAACACCGGGGAGCTGTTTTTT. The chain links TRBV19 to TRBJ2-2; weak D call: TRBD1 (6 bases). Trimming stripped 4 bases from V and 2 bases from J, with 11 bases between. The CDR3 sequence is 15 residues long. Germline CDR1 LNHDA, CDR2 SQIVND (reference sequence).